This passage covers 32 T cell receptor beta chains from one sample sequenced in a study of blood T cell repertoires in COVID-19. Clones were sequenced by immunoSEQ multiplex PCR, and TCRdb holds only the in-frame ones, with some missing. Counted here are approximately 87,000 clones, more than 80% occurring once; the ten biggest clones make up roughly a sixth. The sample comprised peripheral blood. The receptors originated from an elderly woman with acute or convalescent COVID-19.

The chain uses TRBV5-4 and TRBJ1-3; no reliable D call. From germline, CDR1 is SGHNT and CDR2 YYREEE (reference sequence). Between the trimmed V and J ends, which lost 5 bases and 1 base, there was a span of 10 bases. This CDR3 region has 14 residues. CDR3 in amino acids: CASRSEFSGNTIYF. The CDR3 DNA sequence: TGTGCCAGCAGGTCGGAGTTTTCTGGAAACACCATATATTTT.

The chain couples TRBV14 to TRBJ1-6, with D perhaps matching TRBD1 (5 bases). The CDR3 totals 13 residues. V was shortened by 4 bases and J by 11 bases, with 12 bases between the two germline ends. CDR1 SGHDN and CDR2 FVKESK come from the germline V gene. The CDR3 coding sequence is TGTGCCAGCAGCCCACAGGTCTGGGCACCCCTCCACTTT. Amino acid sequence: CASSPQVWAPLHF.

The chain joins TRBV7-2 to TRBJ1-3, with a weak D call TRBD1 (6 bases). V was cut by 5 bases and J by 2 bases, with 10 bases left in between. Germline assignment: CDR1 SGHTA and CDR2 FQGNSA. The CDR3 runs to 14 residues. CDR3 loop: CASSPPGAGNTIYF. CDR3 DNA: TGTGCCAGCAGCCCCCCAGGGGCTGGAAACACCATATATTTT.

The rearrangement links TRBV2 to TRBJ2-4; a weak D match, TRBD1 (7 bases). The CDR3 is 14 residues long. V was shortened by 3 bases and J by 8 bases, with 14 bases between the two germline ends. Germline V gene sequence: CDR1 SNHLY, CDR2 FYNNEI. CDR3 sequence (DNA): TGTGCCAGCAGTGAGGGCGCAGGGGGGTACATTCAGTACTTC. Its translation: CASSEGAGGYIQYF.

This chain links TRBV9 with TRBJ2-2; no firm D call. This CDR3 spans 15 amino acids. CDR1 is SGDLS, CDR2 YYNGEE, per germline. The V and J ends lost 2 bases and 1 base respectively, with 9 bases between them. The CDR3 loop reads CASSVDILNTGELFF. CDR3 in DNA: TGTGCCAGCAGCGTCGACATACTGAACACCGGGGAGCTGTTTTTT.

The CDR3 DNA is TGTGCCAGTAGTATGGTGAGTCCTGTTAGCAATCAGCCCCAGCATTTT. It encodes CASSMVSPVSNQPQHF. The rearrangement joins TRBV19 to TRBJ1-5; no firm D call. Per the germline V gene, CDR1 is LNHDA and CDR2 is SQIVND (reference sequence). This CDR3 spans 16 amino acids. V lost 3 bases and J 0 bases, leaving 12 bases between the germline ends.

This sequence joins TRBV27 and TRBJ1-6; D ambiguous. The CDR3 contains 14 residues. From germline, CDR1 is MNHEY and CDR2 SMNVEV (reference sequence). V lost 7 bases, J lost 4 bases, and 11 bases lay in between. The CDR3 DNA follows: TGTGCCAGCACCGCCCTTCGGTATAATTCACCCCTCCACTTT. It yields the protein CASTALRYNSPLHF.

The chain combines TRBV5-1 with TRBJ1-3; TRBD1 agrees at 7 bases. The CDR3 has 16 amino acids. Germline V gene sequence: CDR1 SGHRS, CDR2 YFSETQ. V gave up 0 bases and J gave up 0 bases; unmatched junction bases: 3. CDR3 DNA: TGCGCCAGCAGCTTGGGGACAGGATACTCTGGAAACACCATATATTTT. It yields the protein CASSLGTGYSGNTIYF.

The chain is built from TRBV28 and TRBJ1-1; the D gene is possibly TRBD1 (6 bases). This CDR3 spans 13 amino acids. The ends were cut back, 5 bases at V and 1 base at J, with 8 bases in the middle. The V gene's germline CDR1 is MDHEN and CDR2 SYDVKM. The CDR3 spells CASSRQANTEAFF. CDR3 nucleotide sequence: TGTGCCAGCAGTCGACAGGCGAACACTGAAGCTTTCTTT.

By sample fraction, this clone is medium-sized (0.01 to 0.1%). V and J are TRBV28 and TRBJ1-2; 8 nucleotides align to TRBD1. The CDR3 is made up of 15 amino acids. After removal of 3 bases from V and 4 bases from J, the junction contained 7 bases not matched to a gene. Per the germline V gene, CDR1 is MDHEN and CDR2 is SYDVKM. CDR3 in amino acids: CASSFLSGTGYGYTF. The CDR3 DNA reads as TGTGCCAGCAGTTTCCTCTCCGGGACAGGCTATGGCTACACCTTC.

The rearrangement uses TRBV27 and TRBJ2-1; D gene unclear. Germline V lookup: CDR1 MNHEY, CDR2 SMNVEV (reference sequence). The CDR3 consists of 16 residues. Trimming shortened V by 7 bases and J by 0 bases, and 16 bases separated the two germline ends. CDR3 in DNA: TGTGCCAGCAATTCTGATGGAGCGAGCTCCTACAATGAGCAGTTCTTC. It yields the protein CASNSDGASSYNEQFF.

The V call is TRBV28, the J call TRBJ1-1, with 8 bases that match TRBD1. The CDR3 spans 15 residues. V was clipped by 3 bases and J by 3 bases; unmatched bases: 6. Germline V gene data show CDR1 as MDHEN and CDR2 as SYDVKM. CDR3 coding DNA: TGTGCCAGCAGTTTCCCCGGACAGGGCGACACTGAAGCTTTCTTT. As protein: CASSFPGQGDTEAFF.

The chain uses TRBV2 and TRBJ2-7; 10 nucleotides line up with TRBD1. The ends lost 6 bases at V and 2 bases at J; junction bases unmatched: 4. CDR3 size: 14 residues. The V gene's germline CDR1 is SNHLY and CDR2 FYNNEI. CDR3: CASRRTGGPYEQYF. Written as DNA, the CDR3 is TGTGCCAGCAGAAGGACAGGGGGGCCCTACGAGCAGTACTTC. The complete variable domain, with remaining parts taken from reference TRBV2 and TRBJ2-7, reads EPEVTQTPSHQVTQMGQEVILRCVPISNHLYFYWYRQILGQKVEFLVSFYNNEISEKSEIFDDQFSVERPDGSNFTLKIRSTKLEDSAMYFCASRRTGGPYEQYFGPGTRLTVT.

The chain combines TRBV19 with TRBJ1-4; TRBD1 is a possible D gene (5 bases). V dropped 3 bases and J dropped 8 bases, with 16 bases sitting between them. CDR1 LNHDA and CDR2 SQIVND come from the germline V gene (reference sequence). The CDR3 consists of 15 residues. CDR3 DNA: TGTGCCAGTAGTATGTACGGAGGGGTTGGGGAAAAACTGTTTTTT. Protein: CASSMYGGVGEKLFF.

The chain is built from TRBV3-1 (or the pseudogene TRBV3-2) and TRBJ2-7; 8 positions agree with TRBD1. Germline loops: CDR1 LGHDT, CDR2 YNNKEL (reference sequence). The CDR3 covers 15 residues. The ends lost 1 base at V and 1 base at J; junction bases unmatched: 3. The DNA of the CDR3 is TGTGCCAGCAGCCAAGGAGGACAGGGATCCTACGAGCAGTACTTC. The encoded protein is CASSQGGQGSYEQYF.

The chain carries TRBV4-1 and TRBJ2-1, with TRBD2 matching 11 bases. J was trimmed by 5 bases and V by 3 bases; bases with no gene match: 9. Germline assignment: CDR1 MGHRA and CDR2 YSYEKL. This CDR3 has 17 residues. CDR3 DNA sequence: TGCGCCAGCAGCCACTCTGACGGGACTAGCGGTAACAATGAGCAGTTCTTC. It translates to CASSHSDGTSGNNEQFF.

The CDR3 protein is CASSDGRTSGDNEQYF. In DNA, the CDR3 is TGTGCCAGCAGTGACGGAAGGACTAGCGGGGATAACGAGCAGTACTTC. The chain couples TRBV25-1 to TRBJ2-7, with 12 positions matching TRBD2. The V and J ends lost 3 bases and 5 bases, in that order; junction bases with no gene match: 8. The CDR3 is 16 residues long. CDR1 MGHDK and CDR2 SYGVNS come from the germline V gene.

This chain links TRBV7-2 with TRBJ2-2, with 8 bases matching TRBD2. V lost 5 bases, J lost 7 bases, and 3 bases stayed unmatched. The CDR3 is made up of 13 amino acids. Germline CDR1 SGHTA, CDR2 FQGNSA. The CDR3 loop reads CASSVRGGGELFF. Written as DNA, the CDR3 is TGTGCCAGCAGCGTCCGGGGGGGCGGGGAGCTGTTTTTT.

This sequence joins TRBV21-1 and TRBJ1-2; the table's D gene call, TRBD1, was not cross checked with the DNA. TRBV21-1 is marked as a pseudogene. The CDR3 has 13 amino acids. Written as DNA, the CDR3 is TGTGCCAGCAGCAAAGACGACAGGGTAGACTACACCTTC. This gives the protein CASSKDDRVDYTF.

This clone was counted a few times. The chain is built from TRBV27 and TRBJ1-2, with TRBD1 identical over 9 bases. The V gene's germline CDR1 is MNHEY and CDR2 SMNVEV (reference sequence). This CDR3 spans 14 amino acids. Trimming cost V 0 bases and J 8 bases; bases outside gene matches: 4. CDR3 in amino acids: CASSLSQGAGGYTF. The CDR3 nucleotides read TGTGCCAGCAGTTTATCACAGGGGGCCGGAGGCTACACCTTC.

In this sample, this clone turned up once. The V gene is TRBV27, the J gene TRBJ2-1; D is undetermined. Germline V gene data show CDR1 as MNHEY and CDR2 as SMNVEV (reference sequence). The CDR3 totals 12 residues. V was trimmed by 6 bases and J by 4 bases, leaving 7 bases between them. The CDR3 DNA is TGTGCCAGCAGATTGAGTTACAATGAGCAGTTCTTC. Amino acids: CASRLSYNEQFF.

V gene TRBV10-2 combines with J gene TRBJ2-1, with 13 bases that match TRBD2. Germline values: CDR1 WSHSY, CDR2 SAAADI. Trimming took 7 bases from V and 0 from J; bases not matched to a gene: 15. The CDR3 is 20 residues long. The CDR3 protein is CASIRTTGLAGTSSYNEQFF. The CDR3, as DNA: TGCGCCAGCATTAGAACTACGGGACTAGCGGGGACTAGCTCCTACAATGAGCAGTTCTTC.

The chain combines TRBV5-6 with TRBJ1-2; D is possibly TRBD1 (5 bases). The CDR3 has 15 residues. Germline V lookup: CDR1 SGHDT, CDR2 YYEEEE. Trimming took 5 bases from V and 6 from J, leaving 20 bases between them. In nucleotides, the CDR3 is TGTGCCAGCAGGCCGGCCGGACAAGGGAACCATGGCTACACCTTC. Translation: CASRPAGQGNHGYTF.

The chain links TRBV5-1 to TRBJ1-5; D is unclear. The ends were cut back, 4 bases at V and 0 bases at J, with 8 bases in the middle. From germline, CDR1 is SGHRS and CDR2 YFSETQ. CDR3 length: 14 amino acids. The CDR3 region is CASSPTPSNQPQHF. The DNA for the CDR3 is TGCGCCAGCAGCCCGACACCTAGCAATCAGCCCCAGCATTTT.

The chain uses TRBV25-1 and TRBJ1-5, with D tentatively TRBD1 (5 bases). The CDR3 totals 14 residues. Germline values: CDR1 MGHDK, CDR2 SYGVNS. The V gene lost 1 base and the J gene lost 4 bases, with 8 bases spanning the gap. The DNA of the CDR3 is TGTGCCAGCAGTGAATTTGGGGGGAATCAGCCCCAGCATTTT. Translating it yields CASSEFGGNQPQHF. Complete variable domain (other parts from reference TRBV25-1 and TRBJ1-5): EADIYQTPRYLVIGTGKKITLECSQTMGHDKMYWYQQDPGMELHLIHYSYGVNSTEKGDLSSESTVSRIRTEHFPLTLESARPSHTSQYLCASSEFGGNQPQHFGDGTRLSIL.

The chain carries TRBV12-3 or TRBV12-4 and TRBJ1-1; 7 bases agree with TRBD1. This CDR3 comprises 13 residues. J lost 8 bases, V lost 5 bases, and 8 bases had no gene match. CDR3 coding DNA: TGTGCCAGCAGTAGACAGGGTCGGGGCGAAGCTTTCTTT. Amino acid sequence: CASSRQGRGEAFF.

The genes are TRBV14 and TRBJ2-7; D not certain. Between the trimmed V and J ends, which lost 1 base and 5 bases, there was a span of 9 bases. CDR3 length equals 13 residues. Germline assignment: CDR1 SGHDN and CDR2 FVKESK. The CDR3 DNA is TGTGCCAGCAGCCAAGGTAGAGTTAACGAGCAGTACTTC. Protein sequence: CASSQGRVNEQYF.

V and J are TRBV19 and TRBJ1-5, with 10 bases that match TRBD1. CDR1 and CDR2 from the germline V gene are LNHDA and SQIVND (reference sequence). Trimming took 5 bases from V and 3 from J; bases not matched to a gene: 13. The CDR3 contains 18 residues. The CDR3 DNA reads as TGTGCCAGTAGTCCAACCTCAGTCGGGACAGGGGTCAATCAGCCCCAGCATTTT. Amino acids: CASSPTSVGTGVNQPQHF.

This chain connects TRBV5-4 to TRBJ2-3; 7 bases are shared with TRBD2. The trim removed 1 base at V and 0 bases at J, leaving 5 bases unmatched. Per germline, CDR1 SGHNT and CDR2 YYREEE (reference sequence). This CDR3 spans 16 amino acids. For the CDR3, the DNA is TGTGCCAGCAGCTTGCATGGGGGGGGAAGCACAGATACGCAGTATTTT. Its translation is CASSLHGGGSTDTQYF.

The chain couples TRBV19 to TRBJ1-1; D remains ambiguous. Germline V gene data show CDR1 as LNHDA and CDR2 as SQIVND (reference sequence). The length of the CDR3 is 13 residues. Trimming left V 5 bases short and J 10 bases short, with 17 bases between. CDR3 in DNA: TGTGCCAGTAGTTTAACCCCCCTCGTCGGAGCTTTCTTT. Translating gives CASSLTPLVGAFF.

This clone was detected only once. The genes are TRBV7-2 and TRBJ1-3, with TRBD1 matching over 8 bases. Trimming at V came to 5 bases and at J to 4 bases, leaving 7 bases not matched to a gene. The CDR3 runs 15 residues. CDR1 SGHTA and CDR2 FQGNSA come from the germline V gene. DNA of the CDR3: TGTGCCAGCAGCCCACAGGGGGTTTTCGGAAACACCATATATTTT. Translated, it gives CASSPQGVFGNTIYF.

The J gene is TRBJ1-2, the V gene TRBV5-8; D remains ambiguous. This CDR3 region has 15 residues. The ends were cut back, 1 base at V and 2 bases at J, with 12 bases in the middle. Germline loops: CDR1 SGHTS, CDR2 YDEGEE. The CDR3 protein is CASSLQRRRNYGYTF. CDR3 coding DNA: TGTGCCAGCAGCTTGCAGCGGCGACGGAACTATGGCTACACCTTC.